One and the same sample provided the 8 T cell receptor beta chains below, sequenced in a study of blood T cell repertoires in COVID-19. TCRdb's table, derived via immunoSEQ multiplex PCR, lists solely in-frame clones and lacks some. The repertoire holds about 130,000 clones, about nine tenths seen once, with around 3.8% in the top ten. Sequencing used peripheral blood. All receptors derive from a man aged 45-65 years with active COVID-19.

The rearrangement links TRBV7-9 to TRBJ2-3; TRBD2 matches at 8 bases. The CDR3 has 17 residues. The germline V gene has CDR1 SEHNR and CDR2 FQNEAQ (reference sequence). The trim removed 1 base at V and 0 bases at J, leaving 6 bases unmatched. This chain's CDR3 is CASSLGRSGGSTDTQYF. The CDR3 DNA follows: TGTGCCAGCAGCTTAGGGCGAAGCGGGGGCAGCACAGATACGCAGTATTTT.

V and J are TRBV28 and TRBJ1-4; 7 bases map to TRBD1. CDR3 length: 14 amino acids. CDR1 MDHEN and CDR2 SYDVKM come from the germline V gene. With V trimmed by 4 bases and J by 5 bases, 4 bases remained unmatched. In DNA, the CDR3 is TGTGCCAGCAGTTACGTGACAGGGAATGAAAAACTGTTTTTT. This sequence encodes CASSYVTGNEKLFF. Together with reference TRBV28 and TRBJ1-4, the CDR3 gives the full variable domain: DVKVTQSSRYLVKRTGEKVFLECVQDMDHENMFWYRQDPGLGLRLIYFSYDVKMKEKGDIPEGYSVSREKKERFSLILESASTNQTSMYLCASSYVTGNEKLFFGSGTQLSVL.

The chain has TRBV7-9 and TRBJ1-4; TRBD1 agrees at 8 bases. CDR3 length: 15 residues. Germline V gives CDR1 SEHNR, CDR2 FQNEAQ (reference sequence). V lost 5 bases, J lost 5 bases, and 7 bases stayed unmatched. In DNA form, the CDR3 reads TGTGCCAGCAGCCCCGGACAGGGAAAAAATGAAAAACTGTTTTTT. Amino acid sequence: CASSPGQGKNEKLFF.

The CDR3, as DNA: TGCGCCAGCAGCCCCACTAGCGGGAGCTACAATGAGCAGTTCTTC. This gives the protein CASSPTSGSYNEQFF. The chain has TRBV5-1 and TRBJ2-1; 11 nucleotides line up with TRBD2. Germline CDR1 reads SGHRS; CDR2 reads YFSETQ. The trim removed 4 bases at V and 3 bases at J, leaving 3 bases unmatched. The CDR3 sequence is 15 residues long.

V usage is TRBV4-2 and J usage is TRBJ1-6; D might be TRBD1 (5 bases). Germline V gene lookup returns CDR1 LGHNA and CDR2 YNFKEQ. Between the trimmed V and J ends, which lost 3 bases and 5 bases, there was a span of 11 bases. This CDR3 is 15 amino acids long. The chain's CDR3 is CASSQAQVNNSPLHF. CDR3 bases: TGTGCCAGCAGCCAGGCACAGGTGAATAATTCACCCCTCCACTTT.

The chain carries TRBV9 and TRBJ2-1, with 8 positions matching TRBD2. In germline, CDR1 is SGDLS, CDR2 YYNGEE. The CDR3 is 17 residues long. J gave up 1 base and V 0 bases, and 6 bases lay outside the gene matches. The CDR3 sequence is CASSVEGAGGSYNEQFF. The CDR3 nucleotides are TGTGCCAGCAGCGTAGAAGGGGCGGGGGGATCCTACAATGAGCAGTTCTTC. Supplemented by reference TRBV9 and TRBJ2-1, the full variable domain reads DSGVTQTPKHLITATGQRVTLRCSPRSGDLSVYWYQQSLDQGLQFLIQYYNGEERAKGNILERFSAQQFPDLHSELNLSSLELGDSALYFCASSVEGAGGSYNEQFFGPGTRLTVL.

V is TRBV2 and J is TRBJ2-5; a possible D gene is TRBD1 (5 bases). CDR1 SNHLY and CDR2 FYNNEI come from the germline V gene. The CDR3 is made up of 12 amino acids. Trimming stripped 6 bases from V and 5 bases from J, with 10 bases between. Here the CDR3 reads CASRGPGETQYF. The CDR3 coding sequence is TGTGCCAGCAGGGGTCCAGGGGAGACCCAGTACTTC.

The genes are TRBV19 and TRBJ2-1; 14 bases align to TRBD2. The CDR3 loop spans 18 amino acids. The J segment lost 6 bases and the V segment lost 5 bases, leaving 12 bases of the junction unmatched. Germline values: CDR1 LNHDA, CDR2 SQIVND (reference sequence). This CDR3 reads CASSFSGTSGSVSNEQFF. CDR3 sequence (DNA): TGTGCCAGTAGTTTCTCCGGGACTAGCGGGAGCGTCTCCAATGAGCAGTTCTTC.